Listed below are T cell receptor beta chains from one sample, sequenced in a study of blood T cells in healthy people across ages. TCRdb fed the 5' RACE reads into MiXCR, producing one record per CDR3 protein. The data show hundreds of thousands of distinct CDR3 sequences, roughly 60% seen once. The sample comprised blood. These receptors were taken from a man under 40 in good health. Both conserved end residues are part of each CDR3. The D gene is left open where the match is weak. The size entry is marked missing in some rows and otherwise reads once, few, many or a size class.

clone_size j_call d_call v_call cdr3_aa cdr3_nt
. TRBJ2-1 TRBD2 TRBV6-5 CASSYSTGGLNEQFF TGTGCCAGCAGTTACTCGACGGGAGGGCTCAATGAGCAGTTCTTC
. TRBJ2-7 . TRBV2 CASSGAATYEQYF TGTGCCAGCAGTGGGGCAGCCACCTACGAGCAGTACTTC
. TRBJ2-7 . TRBV9 CASSAAGSSYEQYF TGTGCCAGCAGCGCCGCCGGGAGCTCCTACGAGCAGTACTTC
. TRBJ2-3 TRBD2 TRBV12-3/TRBV12-4 CASSFRTSGGSTDTQYF TGTGCCAGCAGTTTCCGAACTAGCGGGGGGAGCACAGATACGCAGTATTTT
. TRBJ1-2 TRBD1 TRBV5-6 CASSEERQGIGYTF TGTGCCAGCAGCGAGGAACGACAGGGTATTGGCTACACCTTC
. TRBJ2-3 . TRBV12-3/TRBV12-4 CASRWDAGPETQYF TGTGCCAGCAGATGGGACGCCGGTCCTGAAACGCAGTATTTT
. TRBJ2-2 . TRBV6-6 CATHSGSGELFF TGTGCCACCCACTCAGGGTCCGGGGAGCTGTTTTTT
few TRBJ2-7 . TRBV20-1 CSAPLPYEQYF TGCAGTGCTCCCCTTCCCTACGAGCAGTACTTC
few TRBJ1-2 TRBD1 TRBV29-1 CSVGDREIGGYTF TGCAGCGTGGGGGACAGGGAGATAGGCGGCTACACCTTC
. TRBJ2-1 TRBD2 TRBV20-1 CSARDLLGTSSFRSYNEQFF TGCAGTGCTAGAGATTTGTTAGGGACTAGCTCATTTCGCTCCTACAATGAGCAGTTCTTC
. TRBJ2-7 . TRBV29-1 CSVGEGEYEQYF TGCAGCGTTGGGGAGGGGGAGTACGAGCAGTACTTC
. TRBJ2-5 TRBD2 TRBV6-6 CASSEVSGGETQYF TGTGCCAGCAGTGAGGTTAGCGGGGGAGAGACCCAGTACTTC
. TRBJ1-1 . TRBV6-5 CASSYGGGANTEAFF TGTGCCAGCAGTTACGGTGGGGGCGCGAACACTGAAGCTTTCTTT
few TRBJ1-2 . TRBV20-1 CSARSRDAGYTF TGCAGTGCCAGGTCTAGGGATGCTGGCTACACCTTC
few TRBJ2-3 TRBD2 TRBV11-2 CASSLEASGGTDTQYF TGTGCCAGCAGCTTAGAGGCTAGCGGGGGAACAGATACGCAGTATTTT
. TRBJ2-5 . TRBV28 CAGRRTYQETQYF TGTGCCGGGCGCAGGACATACCAAGAGACCCAGTACTTC
. TRBJ2-7 . TRBV6-5 CASRLTKDLYEQYF TGTGCCAGCAGACTAACCAAGGACCTCTACGAGCAGTACTTC
. TRBJ2-5 TRBD1 TRBV20-1 CSAIREGDRVEAQYF TGCAGTGCTATTAGAGAGGGGGACAGGGTAGAGGCCCAGTACTTC
. TRBJ1-5 . TRBV29-1 CSVVEAGGNQPQHF TGCAGCGTTGTGGAGGCCGGGGGCAATCAGCCCCAGCATTTT
. TRBJ1-2 . TRBV7-8 CASSYLIGANYGYTF TGTGCCAGCAGCTACTTGATCGGAGCTAACTATGGCTACACCTTC
few TRBJ2-1 . TRBV29-1 CSVGNSLESRAGQFF TGCAGCGTTGGAAATAGCTTAGAATCGAGGGCGGGGCAGTTCTTC
. TRBJ2-1 TRBD2 TRBV5-1 CASSPLSGGSYNEQFF TGCGCCAGCAGCCCCCTAAGCGGGGGATCCTACAATGAGCAGTTCTTC
. TRBJ1-5 . TRBV6-1 CASTRLGPQHF TGTGCCAGCACCAGATTGGGACCCCAGCATTTT
few TRBJ2-4 TRBD1 TRBV7-2 CASSRRDSSLAKNIQYF TGTGCCAGCAGCCGCCGGGACAGCTCCTTAGCCAAAAACATTCAGTACTTC
few TRBJ2-7 TRBD2 TRBV7-2 CASSFSGGEYEQYF TGTGCCAGCAGCTTTAGCGGGGGGGAATACGAGCAGTACTTC
. TRBJ2-5 TRBD1 TRBV15 CATSRVDRDRGPHQETQYF TGTGCCACCAGCAGAGTGGACCGGGACAGGGGTCCCCACCAAGAGACCCAGTACTTC
few TRBJ2-3 . TRBV20-1 CSATSGQHSTDTQYF TGCAGTGCTACATCAGGGCAACATAGCACAGATACGCAGTATTTT
. TRBJ2-1 TRBD2 TRBV4-3 CASSQEGLAGGNEQFF TGCGCCAGCAGCCAAGAGGGCCTAGCGGGAGGCAATGAGCAGTTCTTC
. TRBJ2-1 TRBD2 TRBV2 CASLGLAPDNEQFF TGTGCCAGCCTGGGACTAGCGCCAGACAATGAGCAGTTCTTC
. TRBJ2-2 TRBD1 TRBV25-1 CASGQGIGELFF TGTGCCAGCGGACAGGGGATCGGGGAGCTGTTTTTT
few TRBJ2-5 TRBD2 TRBV3-1 CASSSGGFETQYF TGTGCCAGTTCTAGCGGGGGGTTTGAGACCCAGTACTTC
. TRBJ2-5 . TRBV20-1 CSASKGVGPAQQYF TGCAGTGCTAGTAAGGGAGTTGGTCCTGCTCAGCAGTACTTC
. TRBJ2-1 . TRBV9 CASSVGPSHNEQFF TGTGCCAGCAGCGTAGGACCCTCCCACAATGAGCAGTTCTTC
. TRBJ1-1 TRBD1 TRBV12-3/TRBV12-4 CASGATGPATEAFF TGTGCCAGCGGGGCGACAGGGCCGGCCACTGAAGCTTTCTTT
. TRBJ1-6 . TRBV14 CASSQGQAYSPLHF TGTGCCAGCAGCCAAGGACAGGCCTATTCACCCCTCCACTTT
. TRBJ2-5 TRBD1 TRBV20-1 CSAPRRGSETLYF TGCAGTGCTCCCCGCAGGGGGTCAGAGACCCTGTACTTC
many TRBJ2-7 . TRBV18 CASSPGDYEQYF TGTGCCAGCAGCCCCGGGGACTACGAGCAGTACTTC
. TRBJ2-4 TRBD2 TRBV28 CASSTAGTSRRGEQYF TGTGCCAGCAGTACTGCCGGGACTAGTAGAAGAGGGGAGCAGTACTTC
few TRBJ2-7 TRBD2 TRBV7-2 CASSRLAGGIYEQYF TGTGCCAGCAGCAGACTAGCGGGGGGTATCTACGAGCAGTACTTC
. TRBJ2-5 . TRBV12-3/TRBV12-4 CASSLLTRGETQYF TGTGCCAGCAGTTTACTAACCAGAGGAGAGACCCAGTACTTC
. TRBJ2-1 . TRBV2 CASRWLAEQFF TGTGCCAGCAGGTGGTTGGCTGAGCAGTTCTTC
. TRBJ1-2 . TRBV6-2/TRBV6-3 CASSSGTNGYTF TGTGCCAGCAGCTCAGGGACAAACGGCTACACCTTC
few TRBJ2-7 TRBD1 TRBV29-1 CSAAPTGVDYEQYF TGCAGCGCAGCACCAACAGGGGTAGACTACGAGCAGTACTTC
. TRBJ2-3 . TRBV29-1 CSGARADTQYF TGCAGCGGTGCTCGCGCAGATACGCAGTATTTT
many TRBJ2-7 TRBD2 TRBV15 CATSRVRLAGAPSSYEQYF TGTGCCACCAGCAGAGTCCGGCTAGCGGGAGCCCCGAGCTCCTACGAGCAGTACTTC
. TRBJ1-6 . TRBV27 CASRTREGVEDSPLHF TGTGCCAGCAGGACGCGCGAGGGGGTGGAAGATTCACCCCTCCACTTT
. TRBJ1-4 TRBD1 TRBV12-3/TRBV12-4 CASGSSGQMIRGEKLFF TGTGCCAGCGGGTCCTCGGGACAGATGATTCGAGGTGAAAAACTGTTTTTT
. TRBJ2-7 . TRBV15 CATSRDRSDTYEQYF TGTGCCACCAGCAGAGATCGTTCGGATACCTACGAGCAGTACTTC
. TRBJ2-3 TRBD1 TRBV18 CASSLSRTGGGLDTQYF TGTGCCAGCTCACTTTCCCGGACAGGGGGAGGCCTTGATACGCAGTATTTT
few TRBJ2-7 TRBD1 TRBV9 CASSVAPLGTGSSYEQYF TGTGCCAGCAGCGTAGCCCCACTCGGGACAGGGTCCTCCTACGAGCAGTACTTC
few TRBJ1-1 TRBD1 TRBV20-1 CSAYLPRGRTEAFF TGCAGTGCTTACCTCCCGAGGGGGCGGACTGAAGCTTTCTTT
. TRBJ1-6 . TRBV9 CASSSTDSPLHF TGTGCCAGCAGCTCCACCGATTCGCCCCTCCACTTT
. TRBJ2-1 . TRBV19 CASSVQTVGHQFF TGTGCCAGTAGTGTACAGACAGTGGGACATCAGTTCTTC
. TRBJ2-1 . TRBV7-9 CASGDRDEQFF TGTGCCAGTGGGGATAGAGATGAGCAGTTCTTC